These 21 T cell receptor beta chains were all obtained from the same sample, sequenced in a study of identical twins. TCRdb called the 5' RACE reads again in MiXCR, with one record for every CDR3 protein. Of more than 650,000 distinct CDR3 sequences in the sample, approximately 6% were seen once. Material for sequencing was naive T cells sorted from blood. All receptors derive from a man younger than 35 in good health.

This clonotype was recorded many times. The chain uses TRBV12-3 or TRBV12-4 and TRBJ2-5, with 9 bases lining up with TRBD2. This CDR3 comprises 14 residues. V trimming: 4 bases; J trimming: 3 bases; junction bases outside the gene matches: 3. The CDR3 here is CASSWRLAEETQYF. For the CDR3, the DNA is TGTGCCAGCAGTTGGAGACTAGCGGAAGAGACCCAGTACTTC.

This clonotype showed up many times. The J gene is TRBJ2-2, the V gene TRBV5-1, with D perhaps matching TRBD1 or TRBD2 (5 bases each). CDR3 length: 15 residues. CDR1 is SGHRS, CDR2 YFSETQ, per germline. V lost 4 bases and J lost 7, with 17 bases in between. The CDR3: CASSPPRDPNGELFF. The CDR3 DNA reads TGCGCCAGCAGCCCCCCCCGGGACCCGAACGGGGAGCTGTTTTTT. Complete variable domain (other parts from reference TRBV5-1 and TRBJ2-2): KAGVTQTPRYLIKTRGQQVTLSCSPISGHRSVSWYQQTPGQGLQFLFEYFSETQRNKGNFPGRFSGRQFSNSRSEMNVSTLELGDSALYLCASSPPRDPNGELFFGEGSRLTVL.

This clonotype was detected many times. This chain uses TRBV12-3 or TRBV12-4 with TRBJ1-2, with TRBD1 as a possible D gene (6 bases). The ends were cut back, 2 bases at V and 4 bases at J, with 8 bases in the middle. This CDR3 is built from 13 residues. The CDR3 loop reads CASSLTTGYGYTF. The DNA for the CDR3 is TGTGCCAGCAGTTTAACGACAGGCTATGGCTACACCTTC.

V usage is TRBV3-1 and J usage is TRBJ2-1, with D unresolved. This CDR3 has 13 amino acids. Germline CDR1 is LGHDT and CDR2 is YNNKEL (reference sequence). Trimming left V 4 bases short and J 9 bases short, with 13 bases between. The CDR3 region is CASSPDSRSEQFF. CDR3 DNA sequence: TGTGCCAGCAGCCCCGACTCCCGGTCTGAGCAGTTCTTC.

The V call is TRBV19, the J call TRBJ1-5, with D perhaps TRBD1 (5 bases). CDR3 size: 15 residues. In germline, CDR1 is LNHDA, CDR2 SQIVND (reference sequence). V was trimmed by 2 bases and J by 2 bases, leaving 10 bases between them. The CDR3 region is CASSINAGGNQPQHF. As DNA, the CDR3 is TGTGCCAGTAGTATAAATGCGGGGGGCAATCAGCCCCAGCATTTT.

This clonotype was seen ten or more times. The V and J genes are TRBV28 and TRBJ2-3; D is unclear. Germline lookup yields CDR1 MDHEN and CDR2 SYDVKM. The CDR3 covers 15 residues. The ends were cut back, 3 bases at V and 0 bases at J, with 10 bases in the middle. The CDR3 loop is CASSFTTYSTDTQYF. In DNA, the CDR3 is TGTGCCAGCAGTTTTACTACTTACAGCACAGATACGCAGTATTTT.

This chain connects TRBV18 to TRBJ2-5, with D possibly being TRBD1 or TRBD2 (5 bases each). Trimming pared 3 bases from V and 3 bases from J, leaving 20 bases between. CDR1 and CDR2 from the germline V gene are KGHSH and LQKENI. This CDR3 has 17 amino acids. The CDR3 sequence is CASSPLGASPNKETQYF. DNA for the CDR3: TGTGCCAGCTCACCTCTCGGGGCTAGCCCGAACAAAGAGACCCAGTACTTC.

This rearrangement joins TRBV29-1 to TRBJ2-7; TRBD1 matches at 10 bases. Trimming at V came to 4 bases and at J to 2 bases, leaving 2 bases not matched to a gene. Germline CDR1 SQVTM, CDR2 ANQGSEA. The CDR3 is 13 amino acids. In DNA, the CDR3 is TGCAGCGTTGGGGACAGGGGCCCCTACGAGCAGTACTTC. It is translated as CSVGDRGPYEQYF.

The sample holds a few counts of this clonotype. The chain is built from TRBV20-1 and TRBJ2-1; 7 bases fit TRBD2. Germline CDR1 and CDR2: DFQATT and SNEGSKA (reference sequence). Trimming cost V 0 bases and J 3 bases; bases outside gene matches: 5. The length of the CDR3 is 15 residues. CDR3 sequence reads: CSARDPSGFYNEQFF. For the CDR3, the DNA is TGCAGTGCTAGAGATCCTAGCGGTTTCTACAATGAGCAGTTCTTC.

Points on this clonotype: Being one base from a much bigger clone, this may be a read error. This rearrangement joins TRBV11-2 to TRBJ2-3; no reliable D call. The J call could be wrong; TRBJ1-5 is a better fit for the DNA end. The CDR3 is made up of 15 amino acids. CDR1 and CDR2 (germline): SGHAT, FQNNGV. CDR3 nucleotides: TGTGCCAGCAGCTACCGGGATCGACTCACAGATAGGCAGCATTTT. Translated, it gives CASSYRDRLTDRQHF.

This clonotype was seen ten or more times. This chain joins TRBV9 and TRBJ1-2; D is ambiguous. Germline lookup yields CDR1 SGDLS and CDR2 YYNGEE. The CDR3 spans 14 residues. Trimming cost V 0 bases and J 4 bases, with 10 bases left between them. This chain's CDR3 is CASSVEGRPYGYTF. The CDR3 DNA reads as TGTGCCAGCAGCGTAGAGGGCAGGCCCTATGGCTACACCTTC.

This clonotype has only a few counts. The chain links TRBV7-2 to TRBJ2-6, with D hard to call. The germline gives CDR1 SGHTA, CDR2 FQGNSA. V lost 2 bases and J 1 base, leaving 6 bases between the germline ends. The CDR3 length is 15 residues. CDR3 region: CASSLQVSGANVLTF. The CDR3 region has the DNA TGTGCCAGCAGCTTACAGGTTTCTGGGGCCAACGTCCTGACTTTC.

This clonotype was picked up many times. The chain links TRBV7-8 to TRBJ2-7, with a tentative D call TRBD1 (5 bases). The V gene lost 2 bases and the J gene lost 3 bases, with 11 bases spanning the gap. Germline lookup yields CDR1 SGHVS and CDR2 FQNEAQ. The CDR3 totals 14 residues. The CDR3: CASSLSGRNYEQYF. DNA of the CDR3: TGTGCCAGCAGCTTATCAGGGCGGAACTACGAGCAGTACTTC.

Many counts were recorded for this clonotype. The chain recombines TRBV29-1 with TRBJ2-7; 7 bases are a match to TRBD1. The CDR3 loop spans 12 amino acids. The V segment lost 7 bases and the J segment 0 bases; nucleotides outside the gene matches: 3. Germline V gene data show CDR1 as SQVTM and CDR2 as ANQGSEA. The CDR3 coding sequence is TGCAGCGCCCGACAGGGCTCCTACGAGCAGTACTTC. This gives the protein CSARQGSYEQYF.

This clonotype has at least ten counts. The chain couples TRBV29-1 to TRBJ1-2; a weak D match, TRBD1 (5 bases). CDR1 and CDR2 from the germline V gene are SQVTM and ANQGSEA. Trimming cost V 7 bases and J 4 bases, with 19 bases left between them. The length of the CDR3 is 14 residues. For the CDR3, the DNA is TGCAGCGGGAAAAGATACGGGACGGGCTATGGCTACACCTTC. Translating gives CSGKRYGTGYGYTF. The whole variable domain, remainder taken from reference TRBV29-1 and TRBJ1-2, is SAVISQKPSRDICQRGTSLTIQCQVDSQVTMMFWYRQQPGQSLTLIATANQGSEATYESGFVIDKFPISRPNLTFSTLTVSNMSPEDSSIYLCSGKRYGTGYGYTFGSGTRLTVV.

There are many counts of this clonotype. The chain carries TRBV6-5 and TRBJ2-1; 11 bases agree with TRBD2. V gave up 4 bases and J gave up 5 bases; unmatched junction bases: 7. The germline CDR1 and CDR2 sequences are MNHEY and SVGAGI. The CDR3 totals 16 residues. The CDR3 sequence is CASSFIAGGPHNEQFF. The CDR3 coding sequence is TGTGCCAGCAGTTTTATAGCGGGAGGGCCTCACAATGAGCAGTTCTTC.

This clonotype was counted between two and nine times. J is TRBJ2-1 and V is TRBV7-9; 8 nucleotides agree with TRBD2. Germline assignment: CDR1 SEHNR and CDR2 FQNEAQ (reference sequence). The CDR3 spans 15 residues. The V segment lost 3 bases and the J segment 8 bases; nucleotides outside the gene matches: 9. The CDR3 here is CASSFRLAKTDEQFF. CDR3 sequence (DNA): TGTGCCAGCAGCTTCCGACTAGCGAAAACTGATGAGCAGTTCTTC.

This clonotype has ten or more counts. The V gene is TRBV4-2, the J gene TRBJ2-2; D remains ambiguous. V lost 3 bases to trimming and J lost 8 bases, with 1 base between them. CDR1 and CDR2 from the germline V gene are LGHNA and YNFKEQ. There are 10 residues in the CDR3. As DNA, the CDR3 is TGTGCCAGCAGCCAGGGGGAGCTGTTTTTT. Protein sequence: CASSQGELFF.

This clonotype came up many times. CDR3 in DNA: TGTGCCACCAGTGAGAATCAGGGATTCAATCAGCCCCAGCATTTT. Translating gives CATSENQGFNQPQHF. The chain combines TRBV24-1 with TRBJ1-5, with a tentative D call TRBD1 (5 bases). The V end was cut by 4 bases, the J end by 3 bases, with 12 bases between. The CDR3 is 15 residues long. The germline gives CDR1 KGHDR, CDR2 SFDVKD.

The chain is built from TRBV6-2 or TRBV6-3 and TRBJ2-4; D uncertain. The germline V and J ends were trimmed by 8 bases and 5 bases, with 10 bases remaining between them. Germline-derived CDR1 and CDR2 are MNHEY and SVGEGT. The CDR3 is 12 amino acids. Written as DNA, the CDR3 is TGTGCCAGCCGGGCAGGACAAAACATTCAGTACTTC. Its protein product is CASRAGQNIQYF.

The chain is built from TRBV6-1 and TRBJ2-2; 9 bases align to TRBD1. V lost 5 bases, J lost 7 bases, and 8 bases stayed unmatched. The germline gives CDR1 MNHNS, CDR2 SASEGT. The CDR3 covers 15 residues. CDR3 in DNA: TGTGCCAGCAGTCGCGGACAGGGGACGAGCGGGGAGCTGTTTTTT. Its protein is CASSRGQGTSGELFF.